This T cell receptor beta chain was observed in a study of pediatric ulcerative colitis. TCRdb's table, derived via immunoSEQ multiplex PCR, lists solely in-frame clones and lacks some. The sample consists of around 65,000 clones, over 70% of them appearing once. The specimen sequenced was blood. This sequence was found in a boy younger than 18 with moderate ulcerative colitis.

DNA of the CDR3: TGTGCCAGCAGCTTAGCGCTTGAGGGACGGACCCACTACGAGCAGTACTTC. Protein product: CASSLALEGRTHYEQYF. This chain connects TRBV7-9 to TRBJ2-7; D tentatively fits TRBD1 or TRBD2 (5 bases each). The CDR3 extends over 17 amino acids. Trimming removed 0 bases at V and 3 bases at J, with 18 bases between. The germline V gene has CDR1 SEHNR and CDR2 FQNEAQ (reference sequence).